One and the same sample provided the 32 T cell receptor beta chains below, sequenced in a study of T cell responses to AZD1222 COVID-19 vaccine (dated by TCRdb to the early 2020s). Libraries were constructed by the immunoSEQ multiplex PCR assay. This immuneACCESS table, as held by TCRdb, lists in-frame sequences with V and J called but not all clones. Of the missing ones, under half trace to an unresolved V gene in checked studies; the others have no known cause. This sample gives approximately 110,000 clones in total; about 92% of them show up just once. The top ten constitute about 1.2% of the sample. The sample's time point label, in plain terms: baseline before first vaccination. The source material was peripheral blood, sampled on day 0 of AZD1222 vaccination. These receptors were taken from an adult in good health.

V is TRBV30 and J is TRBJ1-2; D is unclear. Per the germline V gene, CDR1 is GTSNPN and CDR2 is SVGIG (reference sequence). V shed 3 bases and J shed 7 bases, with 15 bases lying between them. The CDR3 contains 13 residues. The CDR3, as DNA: TGTGCCTGGAGCGCCTTCGTTCCGGGTGGCTACACCTTC. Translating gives CAWSAFVPGGYTF.

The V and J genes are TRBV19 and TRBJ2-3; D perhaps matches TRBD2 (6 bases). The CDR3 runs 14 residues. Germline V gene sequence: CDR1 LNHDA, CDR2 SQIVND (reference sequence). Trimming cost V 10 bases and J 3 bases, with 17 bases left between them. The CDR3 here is CAIGYGRSTDTQYF. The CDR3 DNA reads TGTGCCATTGGTTACGGGAGAAGTACAGATACGCAGTATTTT.

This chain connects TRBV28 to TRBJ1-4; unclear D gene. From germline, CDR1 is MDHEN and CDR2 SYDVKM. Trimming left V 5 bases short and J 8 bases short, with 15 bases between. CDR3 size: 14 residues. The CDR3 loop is CASSPNSEWEKLFF. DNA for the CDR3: TGTGCCAGCAGTCCCAACAGCGAATGGGAAAAACTGTTTTTT.

CDR3: CASSLDSAGGETQYF. CDR3 in DNA: TGTGCCAGCAGCTTAGACTCAGCGGGGGGAGAGACCCAGTACTTC. J is TRBJ2-5 and V is TRBV11-2; TRBD2 matches 9 bases. The CDR3 contains 15 residues. The V segment lost 0 bases and the J segment 4 bases; nucleotides outside the gene matches: 3. Germline V gives CDR1 SGHAT, CDR2 FQNNGV.

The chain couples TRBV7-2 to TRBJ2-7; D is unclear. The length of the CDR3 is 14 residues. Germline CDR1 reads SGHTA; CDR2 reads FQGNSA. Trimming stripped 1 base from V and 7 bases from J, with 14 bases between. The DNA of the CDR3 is TGTGCCAGCAGCTTAGGGTCTAGGATGGGGGAGCAGTACTTC. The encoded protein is CASSLGSRMGEQYF.

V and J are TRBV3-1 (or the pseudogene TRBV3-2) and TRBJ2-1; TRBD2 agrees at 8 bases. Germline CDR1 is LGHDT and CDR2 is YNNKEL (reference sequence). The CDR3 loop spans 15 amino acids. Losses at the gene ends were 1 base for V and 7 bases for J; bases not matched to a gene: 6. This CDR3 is CASSQVPERENEQFF. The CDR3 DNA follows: TGTGCCAGCAGCCAAGTCCCCGAGCGGGAGAATGAGCAGTTCTTC.

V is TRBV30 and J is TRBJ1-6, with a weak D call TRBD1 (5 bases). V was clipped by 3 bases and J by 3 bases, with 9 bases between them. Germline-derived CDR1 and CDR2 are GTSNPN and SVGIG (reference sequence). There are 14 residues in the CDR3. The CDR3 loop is CAWSRANYNSPLHF. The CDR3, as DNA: TGTGCCTGGAGCAGGGCCAACTATAATTCACCCCTCCACTTT.

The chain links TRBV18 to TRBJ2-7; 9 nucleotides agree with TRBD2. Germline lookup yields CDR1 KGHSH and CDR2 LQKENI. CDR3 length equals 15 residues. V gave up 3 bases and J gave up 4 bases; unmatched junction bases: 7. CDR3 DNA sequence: TGTGCCAGCTCACCCGGGGCTAGCGGGGTTTACGAGCAGTACTTC. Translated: CASSPGASGVYEQYF.

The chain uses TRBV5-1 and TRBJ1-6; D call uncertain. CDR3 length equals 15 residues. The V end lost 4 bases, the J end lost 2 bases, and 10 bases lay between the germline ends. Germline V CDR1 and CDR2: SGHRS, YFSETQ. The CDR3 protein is CASSSEGPYNSPLHF. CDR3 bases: TGCGCCAGCAGCAGCGAGGGCCCCTATAATTCACCCCTCCACTTT.

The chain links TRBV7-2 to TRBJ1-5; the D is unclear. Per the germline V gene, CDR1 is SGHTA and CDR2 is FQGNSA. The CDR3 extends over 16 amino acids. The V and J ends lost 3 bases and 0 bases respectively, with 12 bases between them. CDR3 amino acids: CASSLMADYSNQPQHF. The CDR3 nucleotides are TGTGCCAGCAGCTTGATGGCAGACTATAGCAATCAGCCCCAGCATTTT.

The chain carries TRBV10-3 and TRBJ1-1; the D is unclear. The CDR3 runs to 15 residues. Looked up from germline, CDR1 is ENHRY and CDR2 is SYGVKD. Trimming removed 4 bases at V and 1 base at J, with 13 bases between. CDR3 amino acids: CAISGNGRGNTEAFF. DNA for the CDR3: TGTGCCATCAGTGGAAACGGACGCGGGAACACTGAAGCTTTCTTT.

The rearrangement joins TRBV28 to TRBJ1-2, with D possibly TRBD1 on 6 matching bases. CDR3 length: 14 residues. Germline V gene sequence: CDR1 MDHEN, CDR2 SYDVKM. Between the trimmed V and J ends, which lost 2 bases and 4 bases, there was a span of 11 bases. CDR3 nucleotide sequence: TGTGCCAGCAGTTTAGCAGGGGCCCGCTATGGCTACACCTTC. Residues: CASSLAGARYGYTF.

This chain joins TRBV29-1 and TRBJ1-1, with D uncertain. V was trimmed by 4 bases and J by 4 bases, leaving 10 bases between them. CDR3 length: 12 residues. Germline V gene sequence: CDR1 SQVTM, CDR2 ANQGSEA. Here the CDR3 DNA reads TGCAGCGTTGTTCCGGGGTCCACTGAAGCTTTCTTT. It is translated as CSVVPGSTEAFF. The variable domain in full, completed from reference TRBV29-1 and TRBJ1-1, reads SAVISQKPSRDICQRGTSLTIQCQVDSQVTMMFWYRQQPGQSLTLIATANQGSEATYESGFVIDKFPISRPNLTFSTLTVSNMSPEDSSIYLCSVVPGSTEAFFGQGTRLTVV.

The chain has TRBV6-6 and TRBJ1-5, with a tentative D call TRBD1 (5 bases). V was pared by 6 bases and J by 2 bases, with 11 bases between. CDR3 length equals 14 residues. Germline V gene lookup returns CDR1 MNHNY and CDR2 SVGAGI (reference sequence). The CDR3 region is CASRGEFGNQPQHF. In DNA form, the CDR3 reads TGTGCCAGCAGGGGGGAATTTGGCAATCAGCCCCAGCATTTT.

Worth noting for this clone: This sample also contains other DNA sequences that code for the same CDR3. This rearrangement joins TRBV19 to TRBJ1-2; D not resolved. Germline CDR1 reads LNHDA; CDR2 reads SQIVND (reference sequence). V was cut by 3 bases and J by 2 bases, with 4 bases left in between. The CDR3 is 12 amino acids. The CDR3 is CASSIQNYGYTF. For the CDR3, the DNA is TGTGCCAGTAGTATCCAGAACTATGGCTACACCTTC.

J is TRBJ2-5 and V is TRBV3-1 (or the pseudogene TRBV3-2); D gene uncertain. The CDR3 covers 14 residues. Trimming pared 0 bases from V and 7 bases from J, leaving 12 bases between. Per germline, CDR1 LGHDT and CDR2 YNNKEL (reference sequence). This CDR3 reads CASSQDSSVGTQYF. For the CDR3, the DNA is TGTGCCAGCAGCCAAGATTCCTCAGTTGGGACCCAGTACTTC.

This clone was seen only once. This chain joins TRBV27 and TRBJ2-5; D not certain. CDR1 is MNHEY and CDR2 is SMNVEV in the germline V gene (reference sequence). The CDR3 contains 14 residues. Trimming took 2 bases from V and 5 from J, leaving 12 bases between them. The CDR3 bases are TGTGCCAGCAGTTTACTACACCGTCGCGAGACCCAGTACTTC. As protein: CASSLLHRRETQYF.

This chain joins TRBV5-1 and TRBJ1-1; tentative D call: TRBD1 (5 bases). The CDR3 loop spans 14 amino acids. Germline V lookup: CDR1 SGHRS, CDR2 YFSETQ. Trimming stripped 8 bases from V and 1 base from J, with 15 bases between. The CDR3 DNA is TGCGCCAGTCAGATTCTCACAGGGAACACTGAAGCTTTCTTT. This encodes CASQILTGNTEAFF.

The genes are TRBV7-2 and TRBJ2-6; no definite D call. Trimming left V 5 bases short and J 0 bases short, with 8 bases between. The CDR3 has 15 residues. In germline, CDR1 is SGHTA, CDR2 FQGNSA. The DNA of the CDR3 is TGTGCCAGCAGCCCCCATATCTCTGGGGCCAACGTCCTGACTTTC. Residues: CASSPHISGANVLTF. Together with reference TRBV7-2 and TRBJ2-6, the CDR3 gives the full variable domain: GAGVSQSPSNKVTEKGKDVELRCDPISGHTALYWYRQSLGQGLEFLIYFQGNSAPDKSGLPSDRFSAERTGGSVSTLTIQRTQQEDSAVYLCASSPHISGANVLTFGAGSRLTVL.

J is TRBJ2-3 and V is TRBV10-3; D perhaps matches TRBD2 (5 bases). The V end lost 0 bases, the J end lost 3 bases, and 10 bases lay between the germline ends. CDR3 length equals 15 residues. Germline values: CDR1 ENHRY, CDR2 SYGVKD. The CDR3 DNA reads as TGTGCCATCAGTGAGTCTGGCGAGGGAACAGATACGCAGTATTTT. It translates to CAISESGEGTDTQYF.

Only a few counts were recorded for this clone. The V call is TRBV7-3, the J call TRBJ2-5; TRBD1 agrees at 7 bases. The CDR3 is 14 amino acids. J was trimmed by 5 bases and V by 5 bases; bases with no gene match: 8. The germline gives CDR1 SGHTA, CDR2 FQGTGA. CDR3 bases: TGTGCCAGCAGCCCAACGGGACAGAGGGAGACCCAGTACTTC. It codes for CASSPTGQRETQYF. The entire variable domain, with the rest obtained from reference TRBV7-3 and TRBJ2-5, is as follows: GAGVSQTPSNKVTEKGKYVELRCDPISGHTALYWYRQSLGQGPEFLIYFQGTGAADDSGLPNDRFFAVRPEGSVSTLKIQRTERGDSAVYLCASSPTGQRETQYFGPGTRLLVL.

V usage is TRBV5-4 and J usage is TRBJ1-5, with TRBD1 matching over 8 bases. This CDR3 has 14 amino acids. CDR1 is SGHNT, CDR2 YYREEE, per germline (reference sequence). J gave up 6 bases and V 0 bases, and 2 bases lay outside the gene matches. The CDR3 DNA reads TGTGCCAGCAGCTTGGCAGGGGGCTCTCAGCCCCAGCATTTT. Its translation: CASSLAGGSQPQHF.

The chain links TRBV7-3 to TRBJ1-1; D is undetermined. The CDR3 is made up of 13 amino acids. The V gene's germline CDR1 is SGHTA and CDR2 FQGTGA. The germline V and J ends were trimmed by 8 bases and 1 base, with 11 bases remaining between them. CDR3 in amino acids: CASGKQPNTEAFF. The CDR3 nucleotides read TGTGCCAGCGGGAAACAGCCGAACACTGAAGCTTTCTTT.

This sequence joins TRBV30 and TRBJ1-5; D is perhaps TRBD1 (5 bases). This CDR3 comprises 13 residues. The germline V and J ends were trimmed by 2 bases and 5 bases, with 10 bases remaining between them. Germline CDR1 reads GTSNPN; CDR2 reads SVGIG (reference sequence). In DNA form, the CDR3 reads TGTGCCTGGAGTAAGGGAGGGGATCAGCCCCAGCATTTT. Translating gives CAWSKGGDQPQHF.

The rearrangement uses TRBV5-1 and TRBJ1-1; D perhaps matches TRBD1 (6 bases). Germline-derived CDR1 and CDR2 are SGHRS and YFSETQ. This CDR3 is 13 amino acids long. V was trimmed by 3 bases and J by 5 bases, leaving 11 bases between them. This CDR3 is CASSSQGGTEAFF. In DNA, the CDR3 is TGCGCCAGCAGCTCACAGGGAGGGACTGAAGCTTTCTTT.

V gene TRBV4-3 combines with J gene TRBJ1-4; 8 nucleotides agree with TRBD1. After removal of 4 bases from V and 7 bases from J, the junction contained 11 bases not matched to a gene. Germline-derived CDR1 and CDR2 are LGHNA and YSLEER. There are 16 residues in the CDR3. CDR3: CASSPPGQGRSEKLFF. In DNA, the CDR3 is TGCGCCAGCAGCCCTCCTGGACAGGGCAGGAGTGAAAAACTGTTTTTT.

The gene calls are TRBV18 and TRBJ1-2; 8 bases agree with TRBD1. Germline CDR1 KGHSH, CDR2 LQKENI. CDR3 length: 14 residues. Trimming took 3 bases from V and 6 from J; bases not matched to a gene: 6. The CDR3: CASSPGQGIHGYTF. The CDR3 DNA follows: TGTGCCAGCTCACCCGGACAGGGAATCCATGGCTACACCTTC.

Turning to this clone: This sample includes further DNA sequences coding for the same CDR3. This CDR3 is CASSLAGGSYEQYF. The CDR3 DNA is TGTGCCAGCAGCTTAGCGGGGGGCTCCTACGAGCAGTACTTC. This chain connects TRBV7-8 to TRBJ2-7; weak D call: TRBD2 (6 bases). Per germline, CDR1 SGHVS and CDR2 FQNEAQ. Trimming removed 0 bases from V and 0 bases from J, with 6 bases in between. This CDR3 is 14 amino acids long.

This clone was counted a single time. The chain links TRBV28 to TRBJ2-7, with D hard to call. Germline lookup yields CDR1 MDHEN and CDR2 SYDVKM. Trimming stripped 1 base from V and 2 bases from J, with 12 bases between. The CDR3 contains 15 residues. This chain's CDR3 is CASSLFSRAAYEQYF. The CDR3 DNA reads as TGTGCCAGCAGTTTATTCTCCCGGGCTGCCTACGAGCAGTACTTC.

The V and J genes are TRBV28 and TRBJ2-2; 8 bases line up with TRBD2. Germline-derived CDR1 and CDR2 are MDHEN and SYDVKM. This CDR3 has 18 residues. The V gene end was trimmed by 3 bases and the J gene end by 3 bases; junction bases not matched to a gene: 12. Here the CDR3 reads CASSFRAGGSRYTGELFF. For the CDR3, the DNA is TGTGCCAGCAGTTTCCGGGCGGGAGGATCCCGATACACCGGGGAGCTGTTTTTT.

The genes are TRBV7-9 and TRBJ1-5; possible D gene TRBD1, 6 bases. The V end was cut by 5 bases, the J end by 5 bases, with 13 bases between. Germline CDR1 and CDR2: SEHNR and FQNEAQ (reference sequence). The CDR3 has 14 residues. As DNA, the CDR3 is TGTGCCAGCAGCGGGGACACACCCTATCAGCCCCAGCATTTT. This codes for CASSGDTPYQPQHF.

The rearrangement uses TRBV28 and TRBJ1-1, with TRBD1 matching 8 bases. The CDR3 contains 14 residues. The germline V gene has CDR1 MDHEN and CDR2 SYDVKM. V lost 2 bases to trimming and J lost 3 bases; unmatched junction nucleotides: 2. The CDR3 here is CASSLRTGYTEAFF. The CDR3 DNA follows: TGTGCCAGCAGTTTACGGACAGGGTACACTGAAGCTTTCTTT.